This T cell receptor (beta chain) emerged from a study of T-cell memory formation after mild COVID-19. V trimming: 7 bases; J trimming: 1 base; junction bases outside the gene matches: 6. The CDR3 totals 14 residues. Germline CDR1 is MNHEY and CDR2 is SMNVEV (reference sequence). TCRdb reprocessed the 5' RACE reads via MiXCR and lists one record per CDR3 protein. In the table there are more than 300,000 distinct CDR3 sequences, 20% to 25% of which are singletons. This clonotype was observed once. What it binds is not known. The study, taken as a whole, reports: Some clones that responded turned up in pre-infection memory, which suggests that cross-reactive memory joined in.

This TCR was sampled from a young man who had mild COVID-19 (a few samples of this study predate the infection). Cell type and time point are not known. The specimen sequenced was PBMCs or a T cell subset sorted from them (not recorded which). V usage is TRBV27 and J usage is TRBJ1-1, with 7 bases identical to TRBD1. In DNA, the CDR3 is TGTGCCAGCAACCAAAGACAGGGGAACACTGAAGCTTTCTTT. Encoded protein: CASNQRQGNTEAFF.